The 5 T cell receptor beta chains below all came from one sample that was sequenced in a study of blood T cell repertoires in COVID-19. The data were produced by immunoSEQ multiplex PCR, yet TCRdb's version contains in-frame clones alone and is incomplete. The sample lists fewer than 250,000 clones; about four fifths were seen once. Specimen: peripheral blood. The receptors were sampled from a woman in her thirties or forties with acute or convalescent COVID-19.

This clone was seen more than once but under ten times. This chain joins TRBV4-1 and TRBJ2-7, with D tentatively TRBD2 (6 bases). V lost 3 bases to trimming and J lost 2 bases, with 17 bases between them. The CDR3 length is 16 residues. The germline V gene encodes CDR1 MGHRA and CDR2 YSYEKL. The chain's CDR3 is CASSQSFGDSTYEQYF. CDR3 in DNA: TGCGCCAGCAGCCAGAGCTTCGGGGACTCGACCTACGAGCAGTACTTC.

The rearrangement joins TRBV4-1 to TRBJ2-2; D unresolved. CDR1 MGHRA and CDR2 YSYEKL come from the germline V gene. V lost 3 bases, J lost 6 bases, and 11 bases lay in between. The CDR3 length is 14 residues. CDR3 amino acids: CASSHAIRAGELFF. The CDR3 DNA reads TGCGCCAGCAGCCATGCGATTCGAGCCGGGGAGCTGTTTTTT.

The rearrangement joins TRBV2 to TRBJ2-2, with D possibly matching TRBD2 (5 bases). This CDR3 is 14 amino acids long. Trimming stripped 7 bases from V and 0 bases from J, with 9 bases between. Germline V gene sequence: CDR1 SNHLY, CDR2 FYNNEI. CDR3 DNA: TGTGCCAGCATGGACTCCTCGAACACCGGGGAGCTGTTTTTT. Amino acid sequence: CASMDSSNTGELFF.

In DNA, the CDR3 is TGCGCCAGCAGCGTGGACAGGCGACGGGAGCAGTACTTC. Its protein is CASSVDRRREQYF. The genes are TRBV5-1 and TRBJ2-7; 7 bases map to TRBD1. The junction had 8 bases not matched to a gene; V was cut back by 4 bases and J by 7 bases. The CDR3 sequence is 13 residues long. The germline CDR1 and CDR2 sequences are SGHRS and YFSETQ.

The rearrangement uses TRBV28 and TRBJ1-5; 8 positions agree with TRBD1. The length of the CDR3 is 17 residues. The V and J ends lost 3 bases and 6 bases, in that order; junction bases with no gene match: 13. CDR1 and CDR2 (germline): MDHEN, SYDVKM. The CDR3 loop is CASSLIAGGVSGQPQHF. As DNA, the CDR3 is TGTGCCAGCAGTTTGATAGCAGGGGGCGTTTCTGGTCAGCCCCAGCATTTT.